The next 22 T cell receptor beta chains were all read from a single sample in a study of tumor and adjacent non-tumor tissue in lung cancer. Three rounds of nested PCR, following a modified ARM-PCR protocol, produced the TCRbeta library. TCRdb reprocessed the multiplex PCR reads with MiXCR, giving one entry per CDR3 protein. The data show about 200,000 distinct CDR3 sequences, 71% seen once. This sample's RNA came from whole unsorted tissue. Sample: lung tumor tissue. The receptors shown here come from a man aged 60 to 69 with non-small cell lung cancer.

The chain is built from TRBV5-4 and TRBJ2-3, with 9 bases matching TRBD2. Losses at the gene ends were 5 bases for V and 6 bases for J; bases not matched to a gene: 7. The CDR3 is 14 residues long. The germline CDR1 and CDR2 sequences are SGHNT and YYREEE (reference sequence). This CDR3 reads CASRSRLADDTQYF. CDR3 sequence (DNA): TGTGCCAGCAGGTCTCGACTAGCGGATGATACGCAGTATTTT.

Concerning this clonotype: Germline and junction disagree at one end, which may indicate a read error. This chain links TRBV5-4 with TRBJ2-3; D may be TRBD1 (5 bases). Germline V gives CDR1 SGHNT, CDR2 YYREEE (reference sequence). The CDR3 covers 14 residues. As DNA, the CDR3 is TGTGCCAGCTGCTTGTCAGGGTTCGCAGATACGCAGTATTTT. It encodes CASCLSGFADTQYF.

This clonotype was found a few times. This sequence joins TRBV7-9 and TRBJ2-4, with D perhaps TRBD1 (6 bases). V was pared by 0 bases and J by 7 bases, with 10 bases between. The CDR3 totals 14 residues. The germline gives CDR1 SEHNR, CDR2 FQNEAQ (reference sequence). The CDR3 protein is CASSLARGTNIQYF. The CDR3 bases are TGTGCCAGCAGCTTAGCGAGGGGGACGAACATTCAGTACTTC.

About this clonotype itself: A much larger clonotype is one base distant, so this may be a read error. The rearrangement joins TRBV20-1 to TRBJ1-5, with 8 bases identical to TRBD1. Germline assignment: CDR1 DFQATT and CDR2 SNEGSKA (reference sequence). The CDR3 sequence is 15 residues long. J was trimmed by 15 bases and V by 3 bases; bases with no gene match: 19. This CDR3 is CSASVPGGKNQSRHF. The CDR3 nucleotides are TGCAGTGCTAGTGTTCCAGGGGGCAAGAATCAGTCCCGGCATTTT.

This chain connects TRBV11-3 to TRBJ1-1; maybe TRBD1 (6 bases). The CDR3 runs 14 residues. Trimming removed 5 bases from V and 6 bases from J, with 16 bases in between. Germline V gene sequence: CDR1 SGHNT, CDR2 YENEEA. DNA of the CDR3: TGTGCCAGCAGCACGAGGGGGGAGAAAGCTGAAGCTTTCTTT. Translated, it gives CASSTRGEKAEAFF.

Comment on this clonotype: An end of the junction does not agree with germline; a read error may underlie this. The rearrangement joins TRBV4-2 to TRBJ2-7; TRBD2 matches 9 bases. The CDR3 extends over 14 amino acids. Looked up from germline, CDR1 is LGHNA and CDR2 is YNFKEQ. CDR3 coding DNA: TGTGCCAACAGCCAAGGGACTAGCTCCTACGACCAGTACTTC. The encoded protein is CANSQGTSSYDQYF.

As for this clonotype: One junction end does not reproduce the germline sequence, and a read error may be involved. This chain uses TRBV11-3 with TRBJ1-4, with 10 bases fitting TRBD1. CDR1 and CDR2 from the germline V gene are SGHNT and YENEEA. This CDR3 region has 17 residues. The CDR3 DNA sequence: TGTGCCAACAGCCCATCGGGACAGGGGATCACTGACGAAAAACTGTTTTTT. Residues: CANSPSGQGITDEKLFF. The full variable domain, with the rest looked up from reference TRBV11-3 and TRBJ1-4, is EAGVVQSPRYKIIEKKQPVAFWCNPISGHNTLYWYLQNLGQGPELLIRYENEEAVDDSQLPKDRFSAERLKGVDSTLKIQPAELGDSAVYLCANSPSGQGITDEKLFFGSGTQLSVL.

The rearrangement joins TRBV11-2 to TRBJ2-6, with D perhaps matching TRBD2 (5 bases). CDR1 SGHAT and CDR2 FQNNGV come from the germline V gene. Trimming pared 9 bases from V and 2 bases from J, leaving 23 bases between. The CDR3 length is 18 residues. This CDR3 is CASSPTSEGATGANVLTF. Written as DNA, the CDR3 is TGTGCCAGTAGTCCAACTAGTGAGGGCGCCACTGGGGCCAACGTCCTGACTTTC.

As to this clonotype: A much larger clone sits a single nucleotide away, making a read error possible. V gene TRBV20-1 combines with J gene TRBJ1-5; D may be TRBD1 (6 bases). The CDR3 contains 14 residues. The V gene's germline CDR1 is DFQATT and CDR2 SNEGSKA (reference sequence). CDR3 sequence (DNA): TGCAATGCTAAACCGGGACAAGTTAATCAGCCCCAGCATTTT. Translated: CNAKPGQVNQPQHF.

CDR3 region: CASSDSGDRVNIQYF. CDR3 nucleotide sequence: TGTGCCAGTAGTGATTCGGGGGACAGGGTTAACATTCAGTACTTC. The V and J genes are TRBV11-1 and TRBJ2-4; TRBD1 aligns across 9 bases. Germline-derived CDR1 and CDR2 are SGHAT and FQDESV (reference sequence). V shed 9 bases and J 7 bases; nucleotides not matched to a gene: 13. The CDR3 spans 15 residues.

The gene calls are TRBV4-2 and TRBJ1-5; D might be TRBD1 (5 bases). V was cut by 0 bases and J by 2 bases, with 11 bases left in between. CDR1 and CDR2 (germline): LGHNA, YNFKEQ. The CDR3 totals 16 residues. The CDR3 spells CASSQDRVGGNQPQHF. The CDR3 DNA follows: TGTGCCAGCAGCCAAGACAGGGTGGGGGGCAATCAGCCCCAGCATTTT.

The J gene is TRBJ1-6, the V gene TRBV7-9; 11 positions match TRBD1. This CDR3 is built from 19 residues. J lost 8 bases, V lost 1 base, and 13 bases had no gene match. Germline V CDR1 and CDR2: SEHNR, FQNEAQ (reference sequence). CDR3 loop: CASSLVLRHGQGAYSPLHF. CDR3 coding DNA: TGTGCCAGCAGCTTAGTCCTTCGTCATGGACAGGGGGCGTATTCACCCCTCCACTTT.

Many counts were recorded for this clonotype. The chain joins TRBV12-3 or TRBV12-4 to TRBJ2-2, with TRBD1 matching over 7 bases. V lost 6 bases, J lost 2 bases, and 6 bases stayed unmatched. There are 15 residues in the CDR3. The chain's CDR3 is CASSPGTANTGELFF. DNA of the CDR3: TGTGCCAGCAGCCCCGGGACAGCCAACACCGGGGAGCTGTTTTTT.

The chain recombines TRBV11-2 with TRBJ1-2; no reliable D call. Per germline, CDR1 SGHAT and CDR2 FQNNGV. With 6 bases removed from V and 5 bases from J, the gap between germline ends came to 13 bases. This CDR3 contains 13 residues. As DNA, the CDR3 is TGTGCCAGCAGTGTCCGACTGGAGTATGGCTACACCTTC. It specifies CASSVRLEYGYTF.

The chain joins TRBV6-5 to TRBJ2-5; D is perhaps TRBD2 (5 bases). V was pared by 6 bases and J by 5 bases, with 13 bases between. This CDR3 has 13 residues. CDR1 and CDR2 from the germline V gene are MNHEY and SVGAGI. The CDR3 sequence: CASSFSEAETQYF. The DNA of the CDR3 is TGTGCCAGCAGCTTTAGCGAAGCGGAGACCCAGTACTTC.

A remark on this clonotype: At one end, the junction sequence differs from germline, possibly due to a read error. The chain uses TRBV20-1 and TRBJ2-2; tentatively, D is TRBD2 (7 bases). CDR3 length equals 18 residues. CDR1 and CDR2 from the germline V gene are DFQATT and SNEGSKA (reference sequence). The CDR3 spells CSARDLRRGAVNTGEPFF. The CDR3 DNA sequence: TGCAGTGCTAGAGATCTTCGTCGGGGGGCAGTGAACACCGGGGAGCCGTTTTTT.

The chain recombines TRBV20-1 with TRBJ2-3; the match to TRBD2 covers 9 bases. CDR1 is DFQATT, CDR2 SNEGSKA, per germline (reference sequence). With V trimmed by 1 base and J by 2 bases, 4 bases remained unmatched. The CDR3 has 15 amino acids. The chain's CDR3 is CSARGGGGLTDTQYF. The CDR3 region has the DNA TGCAGTGCTAGAGGCGGGGGGGGCCTCACAGATACGCAGTATTTT.

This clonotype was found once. Here the CDR3 reads CASSVTRVNDYTF. CDR3 bases: TGTGCCAGCAGTGTCACAAGGGTGAATGACTACACCTTC. This rearrangement joins TRBV6-1 to TRBJ1-2; the D is unclear. The CDR3 extends over 13 amino acids. Germline V lookup: CDR1 MNHNS, CDR2 SASEGT. V was pared by 4 bases and J by 10 bases, with 16 bases between.

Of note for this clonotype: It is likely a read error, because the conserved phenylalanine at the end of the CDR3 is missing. DNA of the CDR3: TGTGCCAGCAGCTTAGGCGTACGTTCTAACACAGATACGCAGTATATT. It is translated as CASSLGVRSNTDTQYI. The V and J genes are TRBV11-2 and TRBJ2-3; D is unresolved. Germline V gene lookup returns CDR1 SGHAT and CDR2 FQNNGV. V was cut by 1 base and J by 2 bases, with 13 bases left in between. The CDR3 consists of 16 residues.

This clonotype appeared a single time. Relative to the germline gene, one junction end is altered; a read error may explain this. The CDR3: CASSHEAQNPIYF. CDR3 nucleotides: TGCGCCAGCAGCCATGAAGCCCAAAACCCCATATATTTT. The chain is built from TRBV4-3 and TRBJ1-3; the D is unclear. The germline gives CDR1 LGHNA, CDR2 YSLEER. This CDR3 has 13 residues.

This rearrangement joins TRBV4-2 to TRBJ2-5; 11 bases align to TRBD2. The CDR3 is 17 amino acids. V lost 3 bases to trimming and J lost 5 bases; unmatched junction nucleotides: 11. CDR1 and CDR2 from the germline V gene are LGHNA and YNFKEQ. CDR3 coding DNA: TGTGCCAGCAGCCAGGGAACTAGCGGGGGCCTGAGGGAGACCCAGTACTTC. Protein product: CASSQGTSGGLRETQYF.

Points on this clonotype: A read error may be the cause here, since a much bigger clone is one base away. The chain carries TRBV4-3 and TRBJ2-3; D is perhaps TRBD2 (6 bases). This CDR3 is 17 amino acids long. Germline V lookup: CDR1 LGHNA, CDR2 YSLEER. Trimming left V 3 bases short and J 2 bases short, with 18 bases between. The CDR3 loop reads CASSHPGGAAHTDTQYF. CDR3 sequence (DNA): TGCGCCAGCAGCCACCCCGGCGGGGCAGCGCACACAGATACGCAGTATTTT.